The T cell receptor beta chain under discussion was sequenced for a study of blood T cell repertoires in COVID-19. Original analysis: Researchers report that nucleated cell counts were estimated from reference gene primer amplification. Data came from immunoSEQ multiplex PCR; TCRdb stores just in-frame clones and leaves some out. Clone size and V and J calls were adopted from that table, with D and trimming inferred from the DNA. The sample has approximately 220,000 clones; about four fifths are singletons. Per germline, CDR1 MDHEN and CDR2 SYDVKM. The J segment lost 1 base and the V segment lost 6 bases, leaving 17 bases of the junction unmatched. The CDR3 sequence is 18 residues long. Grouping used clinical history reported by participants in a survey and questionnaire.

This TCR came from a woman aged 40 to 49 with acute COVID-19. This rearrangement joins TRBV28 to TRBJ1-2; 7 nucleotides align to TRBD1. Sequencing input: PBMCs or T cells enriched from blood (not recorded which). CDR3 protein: CASSQEGFGTDFNYGYTF. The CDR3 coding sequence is TGTGCCAGCAGCCAGGAGGGCTTTGGGACAGACTTTAACTATGGCTACACCTTC.